The 25 T cell receptor beta chains presented below share a single source sample, sequenced in a study of persistence of HIV-infected CD4 T cells. Their antigens are not known. This was the immunoSEQ version 4 assay in survey mode. The method was immunoSEQ multiplex PCR; TCRdb's version includes in-frame clones alone and lacks a portion of them. The sample yields approximately 36,000 clones, around 85% seen once. Overlapping HIV-1 Gag 15-mer peptides at about 1 ug per peptide per mL were used. CD40L/CD69 double-negative CD45RO-high memory CD4+ T cells were collected. This material consisted of cultured CD4+ T cells from PBMCs, taken from a patient who received antiretroviral therapy. These receptor sequences come from an adult with HIV. The donor label of this sample is uncertain.

CDR3 bases: TGTGCCAGCAGCTTGGCCGGGACAGGGAACTATGGCTACACCTTC. Amino acid sequence: CASSLAGTGNYGYTF. The chain couples TRBV5-8 to TRBJ1-2; 9 nucleotides align to TRBD1. J was trimmed by 2 bases and V by 0 bases; bases with no gene match: 2. Germline V gives CDR1 SGHTS, CDR2 YDEGEE. The CDR3 has 15 residues.

The V gene is TRBV5-1, the J gene TRBJ2-1; 9 nucleotides line up with TRBD1. The CDR3 loop spans 15 amino acids. CDR1 and CDR2 from the germline V gene are SGHRS and YFSETQ. J lost 6 bases, V lost 0 bases, and 4 bases had no gene match. The CDR3 region is CASSLAGGQGNEQFF. CDR3 DNA sequence: TGCGCCAGCAGCTTGGCCGGGGGACAGGGCAATGAGCAGTTCTTC.

The chain links TRBV5-1 to TRBJ2-2; TRBD1 agrees at 8 bases. The CDR3 totals 15 residues. V was clipped by 6 bases and J by 6 bases; unmatched bases: 10. Germline V gene data show CDR1 as SGHRS and CDR2 as YFSETQ. In DNA, the CDR3 is TGCGCCAGCATTCAGGGGGCTGATGTTGCCGGGGAGCTGTTTTTT. It specifies CASIQGADVAGELFF.

The sample holds one count of this clone. J is TRBJ2-1 and V is TRBV10-3; the match to TRBD2 covers 9 bases. Germline trimming cut 4 bases from V and 9 bases from J; bases unmatched to any gene: 7. Germline V gives CDR1 ENHRY, CDR2 SYGVKD. The CDR3 length is 14 residues. The CDR3 DNA sequence: TGTGCCATCAGTGTTGGCGGGGGGGCTGGTGAGCAGTTCTTC. This translates into CAISVGGGAGEQFF.

This chain connects TRBV9 to TRBJ1-1; possibly TRBD1 for D (6 bases). Trimming removed 0 bases at V and 4 bases at J, with 19 bases between. CDR3 length: 17 residues. Germline values: CDR1 SGDLS, CDR2 YYNGEE. CDR3: CASSVGRRGVEGTEAFF. As DNA, the CDR3 is TGTGCCAGCAGCGTAGGCCGCAGGGGTGTGGAGGGCACTGAAGCTTTCTTT.

The genes are TRBV5-5 and TRBJ2-6; D remains unclear. Germline CDR1 reads SGHKS; CDR2 reads YYEKEE (reference sequence). Trimming removed 0 bases at V and 1 base at J, with 5 bases between. The CDR3 runs 15 residues. The CDR3 protein is CASSLVGSGANVLTF. In DNA, the CDR3 is TGTGCCAGCAGCTTGGTGGGGTCTGGGGCCAACGTCCTGACTTTC.

This chain connects TRBV30 to TRBJ2-3, with D tentatively TRBD1 (6 bases). Germline CDR1 GTSNPN, CDR2 SVGIG (reference sequence). CDR3 length equals 12 residues. The V end lost 5 bases, the J end lost 2 bases, and 8 bases lay between the germline ends. The CDR3 loop is CAWDRLTDTQYF. CDR3 DNA: TGTGCCTGGGACAGGCTCACAGATACGCAGTATTTT.

The chain combines TRBV10-2 with TRBJ1-2; no reliable D call. This CDR3 region has 13 residues. V lost 2 bases, J lost 3 bases, and 7 bases lay in between. The germline gives CDR1 WSHSY, CDR2 SAAADI. CDR3 sequence reads: CASSEQMDYGYTF. CDR3 sequence (DNA): TGCGCCAGCAGTGAGCAGATGGACTATGGCTACACCTTC.

As DNA, the CDR3 is TGTGCCAGCAGTACGGGACAGGGGAAAGAGACCCAGTACTTC. It translates to CASSTGQGKETQYF. The J gene is TRBJ2-5, the V gene TRBV6-1; 10 bases map to TRBD1. Trimming took 5 bases from V and 3 from J; bases not matched to a gene: 3. This CDR3 is 14 amino acids long. CDR1 and CDR2 from the germline V gene are MNHNS and SASEGT.

The rearrangement uses TRBV25-1 and TRBJ1-2; TRBD1 agrees at 9 bases. CDR3 length: 15 amino acids. Unmatched junction bases numbered 8, after V lost 1 base and J lost 8 bases. CDR1 and CDR2 (germline): MGHDK, SYGVNS. CDR3 residues: CASSELEQGAGGYTF. Here the CDR3 DNA reads TGTGCCAGCAGTGAATTGGAACAGGGGGCTGGGGGCTACACCTTC.

V is TRBV4-2 and J is TRBJ2-2; the D gene could be TRBD1 or TRBD2 (6 bases each). The V end was cut by 4 bases, the J end by 2 bases, with 14 bases between. CDR1 is LGHNA and CDR2 is YNFKEQ in the germline V gene. This CDR3 has 16 residues. The CDR3 here is CASSLQTGANTGELFF. In DNA form, the CDR3 reads TGTGCCAGCAGCCTCCAGACGGGGGCAAACACCGGGGAGCTGTTTTTT.

CDR3 nucleotide sequence: TGTGCCACCAGTGCAGGAGGGACGGCTTATGGCTACACCTTC. Its translation: CATSAGGTAYGYTF. The chain carries TRBV24-1 and TRBJ1-2; TRBD1 might be the D (5 bases). The CDR3 is 14 amino acids. CDR1 and CDR2 (germline): KGHDR, SFDVKD. The V end was cut by 5 bases, the J end by 5 bases, with 14 bases between.

The chain has TRBV19 and TRBJ2-7; 7 nucleotides agree with TRBD1. After removal of 4 bases from V and 3 bases from J, the junction contained 6 bases not matched to a gene. From germline, CDR1 is LNHDA and CDR2 SQIVND (reference sequence). The CDR3 totals 14 residues. The CDR3 is CASSTRDSLYEQYF. DNA for the CDR3: TGTGCCAGTAGTACCCGGGACAGCCTCTACGAGCAGTACTTC.

The rearrangement uses TRBV29-1 and TRBJ2-7, with D perhaps TRBD1 (5 bases). Germline V lookup: CDR1 SQVTM, CDR2 ANQGSEA. Trimming stripped 5 bases from V and 2 bases from J, with 13 bases between. CDR3 size: 13 residues. The CDR3 DNA follows: TGCAGCGTTAGCCCCGGCAGGGCCTACGAGCAGTACTTC. Translating it yields CSVSPGRAYEQYF.

This sequence joins TRBV7-9 and TRBJ2-2; D is possibly TRBD1 (6 bases). The CDR3 is 14 amino acids. The V gene lost 6 bases and the J gene lost 4 bases, with 12 bases spanning the gap. The germline gives CDR1 SEHNR, CDR2 FQNEAQ (reference sequence). CDR3 region: CASSRTEFTGELFF. The CDR3 nucleotides are TGTGCCAGCAGTCGGACAGAGTTCACCGGGGAGCTGTTTTTT.

Note on this clone: Mismatch with germline at one junction end may stem from a read error. V is TRBV6-5 and J is TRBJ2-7; 8 bases are shared with TRBD1. The CDR3 length is 13 residues. Germline V gene sequence: CDR1 MNHEY, CDR2 SVGAGI. The CDR3: CASSFDRGTGENF. CDR3 nucleotides: TGTGCCAGCAGTTTCGACCGAGGGACAGGAGAGAACTTC.

The chain has TRBV16 and TRBJ1-2; the D is unclear. CDR1 is KGHSY, CDR2 FQNENV, per germline. Deletions cut 2 bases from V and 3 bases from J, with 10 bases between. The CDR3 consists of 14 residues. CDR3 DNA sequence: TGTGCCAGCAGCCAAGAGGTCCTCGACTATGGCTACACCTTC. It translates to CASSQEVLDYGYTF.

The V and J genes are TRBV6-6 and TRBJ2-2; D ambiguous. CDR3 length: 13 residues. V lost 7 bases and J lost 5, with 11 bases in between. Germline lookup yields CDR1 MNHNY and CDR2 SVGAGI (reference sequence). The chain's CDR3 is CASNSQTTGELFF. The CDR3 DNA reads as TGTGCCAGCAACTCTCAGACGACCGGGGAGCTGTTTTTT.

The chain is built from TRBV27 and TRBJ2-7, with D uncertain. Germline CDR1 is MNHEY and CDR2 is SMNVEV (reference sequence). V was shortened by 4 bases and J by 0 bases, with 7 bases between the two germline ends. CDR3 length equals 13 residues. The CDR3 DNA reads TGTGCCAGCAGTTATGCCGACTCCTACGAGCAGTACTTC. Translating it yields CASSYADSYEQYF.

J is TRBJ2-2 and V is TRBV5-1; 11 bases match TRBD1. Unmatched junction bases numbered 1, after V lost 0 bases and J lost 6 bases. The CDR3 extends over 15 amino acids. Germline V gives CDR1 SGHRS, CDR2 YFSETQ. DNA of the CDR3: TGCGCCAGCAGCTTGGAGGGACAGGGGGCCGGGGAGCTGTTTTTT. Translation gives CASSLEGQGAGELFF.

This chain joins TRBV6-5 and TRBJ2-6, with no clear D. V lost 5 bases and J lost 3, with 11 bases in between. This CDR3 region has 15 residues. The V gene's germline CDR1 is MNHEY and CDR2 SVGAGI. CDR3 residues: CASSHRSLGANVLTF. The CDR3 DNA follows: TGTGCCAGCAGTCATCGATCTCTTGGGGCCAACGTCCTGACTTTC.

CDR3 DNA: TGTGCCAGCAGTCCCGGACGCCAGCCCCAGCATTTT. Translating it yields CASSPGRQPQHF. The rearrangement joins TRBV2 to TRBJ1-5; D remains unclear. This CDR3 contains 12 residues. Per the germline V gene, CDR1 is SNHLY and CDR2 is FYNNEI. The germline V and J ends were trimmed by 5 bases and 7 bases, with 9 bases remaining between them.

The gene calls are TRBV6-5 and TRBJ2-3, with D possibly TRBD2 on 5 matching bases. The CDR3 contains 15 residues. Deletions cut 3 bases from V and 2 bases from J, with 12 bases between. Germline values: CDR1 MNHEY, CDR2 SVGAGI. The DNA of the CDR3 is TGTGCCAGCAGTTATCGAGGGTACAACACAGATACGCAGTATTTT. This sequence encodes CASSYRGYNTDTQYF.

V and J are TRBV7-9 and TRBJ1-5, with D perhaps TRBD1 (6 bases). The V gene's germline CDR1 is SEHNR and CDR2 FQNEAQ (reference sequence). The CDR3 consists of 16 residues. The germline V and J ends were trimmed by 5 bases and 1 base, with 15 bases remaining between them. For the CDR3, the DNA is TGTGCCAGCAGCACAGGGAGGGGGGGAAGCAATCAGCCCCAGCATTTT. It yields the protein CASSTGRGGSNQPQHF.

J is TRBJ2-3 and V is TRBV4-2; D might be TRBD2 (5 bases). The germline V gene has CDR1 LGHNA and CDR2 YNFKEQ. This CDR3 is 15 amino acids long. V gave up 1 base and J gave up 4 bases, with 12 bases separating them. The CDR3 DNA follows: TGTGCCAGCAGCCAAGGCTCTAGCTGGGCAGATACGCAGTATTTT. Encoded protein: CASSQGSSWADTQYF.